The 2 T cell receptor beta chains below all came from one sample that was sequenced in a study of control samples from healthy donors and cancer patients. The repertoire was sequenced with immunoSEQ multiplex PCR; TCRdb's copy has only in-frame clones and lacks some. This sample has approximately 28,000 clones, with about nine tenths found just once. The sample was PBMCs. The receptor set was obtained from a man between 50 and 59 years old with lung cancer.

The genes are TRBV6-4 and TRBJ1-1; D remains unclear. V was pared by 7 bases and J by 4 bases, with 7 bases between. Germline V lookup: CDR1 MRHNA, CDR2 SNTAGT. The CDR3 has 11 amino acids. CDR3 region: CASTSGTEAFF. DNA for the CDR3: TGTGCCAGCACAAGTGGCACTGAAGCTTTCTTT.

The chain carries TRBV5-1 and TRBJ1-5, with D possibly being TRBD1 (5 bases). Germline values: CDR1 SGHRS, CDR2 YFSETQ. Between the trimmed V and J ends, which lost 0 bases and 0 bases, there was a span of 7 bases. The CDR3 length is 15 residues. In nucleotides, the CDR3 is TGCGCCAGCAGCTTGGTGGGGGATAGCAATCAGCCCCAGCATTTT. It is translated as CASSLVGDSNQPQHF.